A selection of T cell receptor beta chains follows, all from one sample in a study of cytomegalovirus exposure and HLA in healthy donors. Profiling relied on immunoSEQ multiplex PCR, and the TCRdb table lists in-frame clones only, not all of them. The sample lists about 120,000 clones; about 62% were seen once. Sequenced input: PBMCs. The source of these receptors is a woman between 40 and 50 years old in good health and CMV-seropositive. The CDR3 runs from the conserved cysteine through the conserved F or W. D genes are given only for firm matches. Clone size is given for some rows only: seen once, a few or many times, or a class if the clone is expanded.

>few|TRBV7-6|.|TRBJ1-1
CASSLIARGSLSNTEAFF
TGTGCCAGCAGCTTAATTGCAAGGGGAAGTTTATCGAACACTGAAGCTTTCTTT
>.|TRBV19|.|TRBJ2-3
CASSIRFVVTDTQYF
TGTGCCAGTAGTATTAGATTCGTGGTCACAGATACGCAGTATTTT
>once|TRBV2|.|TRBJ2-1
CASSGEQEQFF
TGTGCCAGCAGTGGGGAGCAAGAGCAGTTCTTC
>.|TRBV6-1|TRBD2|TRBJ2-7
CASSESGLAGGWNEQYF
TGTGCCAGCAGTGAATCTGGGTTAGCGGGGGGGTGGAACGAGCAGTACTTC
>.|TRBV7-2|.|TRBJ2-7
CASSPPSLDSYEQYF
TGTGCCAGCAGCCCCCCGAGCCTCGATTCCTACGAGCAGTACTTC
>.|TRBV10-3|.|TRBJ2-7
CAISEQDPYEQYF
TGTGCCATCAGTGAGCAGGATCCCTACGAGCAGTACTTC
>.|TRBV7-2|TRBD1|TRBJ1-5
CASSSTGGSGQPQHF
TGTGCCAGCAGCTCCACAGGGGGCTCGGGGCAGCCCCAGCATTTT
>.|TRBV5-1|.|TRBJ2-1
CASRPLAEANEQFF
TGCGCCAGCAGACCGCTAGCAGAGGCAAATGAGCAGTTCTTC
>.|TRBV6-1|.|TRBJ1-4
CASSDVSGRKLFF
TGTGCCAGCAGTGACGTTAGCGGTCGAAAACTGTTTTTT
>.|TRBV9|.|TRBJ1-2
CASSVGGLDGYTF
TGTGCCAGCAGCGTAGGGGGCCTCGACGGCTACACCTTC
>.|TRBV5-1|.|TRBJ2-3
CASSLSGASTDTQYF
TGCGCCAGCAGCCTTTCAGGGGCTAGCACAGATACGCAGTATTTT
>.|TRBV27|.|TRBJ1-2
CACRGGGNGYTF
TGTGCCTGTCGTGGGGGGGGCAATGGCTACACCTTC
>.|TRBV7-9|.|TRBJ2-5
CASSRRQVRETQYF
TGTGCCAGCAGCCGTAGACAGGTTCGAGAGACCCAGTACTTC
>.|TRBV30|.|TRBJ2-1
CAWSLTGGPYNEQFF
TGTGCCTGGAGTTTAACGGGGGGCCCCTACAATGAGCAGTTCTTC
>few|TRBV5-1|TRBD1|TRBJ2-2
CASHRGNTGELFF
TGCGCCAGCCACAGGGGGAACACCGGGGAGCTGTTTTTT
>.|TRBV14|TRBD1|TRBJ2-1
CASSADRGRANEQFF
TGTGCCAGCAGCGCGGACAGGGGCCGGGCCAATGAGCAGTTCTTC
>.|TRBV5-6|.|TRBJ1-2
CASSLFPGSTYGYTF
TGTGCCAGCAGCTTGTTTCCAGGGTCGACCTATGGCTACACCTTC
>.|TRBV9|.|TRBJ2-1
CASSVVPTGVGYNEQFF
TGTGCCAGCAGCGTAGTCCCCACGGGAGTGGGATACAATGAGCAGTTCTTC
>.|TRBV5-4|TRBD2|TRBJ2-7
CASSLGTSGTYEQYF
TGTGCCAGCAGCCTCGGGACTAGCGGAACTTACGAGCAGTACTTC
>.|TRBV4-1|.|TRBJ2-3
CASSQDLGADTQYF
TGCGCCAGCAGCCAAGATTTGGGAGCAGATACGCAGTATTTT
>.|TRBV5-1|.|TRBJ1-1
CASSLRNRVNTEAFF
TGCGCCAGCAGCTTAAGAAACAGAGTGAACACTGAAGCTTTCTTT
>.|TRBV5-6|.|TRBJ1-2
CASSFTRDPPYGYTF
TGTGCCAGCAGCTTCACGCGGGACCCACCTTATGGCTACACCTTC
>.|TRBV19|TRBD1|TRBJ1-2
CASSRGGSLIALDYGYTF
TGTGCCAGTAGTCGAGGGGGCTCCCTAATTGCCCTAGACTATGGCTACACCTTC
>.|TRBV28|.|TRBJ2-5
CASSALGDKETQYF
TGTGCCAGCAGTGCCCTTGGGGACAAAGAGACCCAGTACTTC
>.|TRBV5-1|.|TRBJ1-1
CASNRGDTNTEAFF
TGCGCCAGCAACCGGGGGGACACGAACACTGAAGCTTTCTTT
>.|TRBV5-1|TRBD2|TRBJ2-1
CASRPPPIRGLAGNEQFF
TGCGCCAGCCGCCCACCCCCTATCCGGGGACTAGCAGGCAATGAGCAGTTCTTC
>few|TRBV5-1|TRBD2|TRBJ2-3
CASSLGLAGGSGNTQYF
TGCGCCAGCAGCTTGGGACTAGCGGGAGGCTCGGGGAATACGCAGTATTTT
>.|TRBV7-2|.|TRBJ2-1
CASSLGGLGGFGEQFF
TGTGCCAGCAGCTTAGGGGGACTAGGGGGCTTTGGGGAGCAGTTCTTC
>.|TRBV5-6|TRBD2|TRBJ2-5
CASSLGGLAGGPGETQYF
TGTGCCAGCAGCTTGGGGGGACTAGCGGGGGGGCCGGGAGAGACCCAGTACTTC
>.|TRBV19|TRBD1|TRBJ1-2
CASSIDSTGGTYGYTF
TGTGCCAGTAGTATAGACTCGACAGGGGGAACCTATGGCTACACCTTC
>few|TRBV19|TRBD1|TRBJ1-1
CASSNPGQARQAFF
TGTGCCAGTAGTAATCCGGGACAGGCAAGGCAAGCTTTCTTT
>.|TRBV6-1|TRBD2|TRBJ2-7
CASSGTSGIWKQYF
TGTGCCAGCAGTGGGACTAGCGGGATATGGAAACAGTACTTC
>.|TRBV25-1|.|TRBJ2-1
CASSEYKEGNEQFF
TGTGCCAGCAGTGAATATAAGGAGGGCAATGAGCAGTTCTTC
>.|TRBV19|TRBD2|TRBJ2-3
CASRGLAGTDTQYF
TGTGCCAGTAGGGGACTAGCGGGCACAGATACGCAGTATTTT
>few|TRBV30|TRBD1|TRBJ1-5
CAWSPGTGDNQPQHF
TGTGCCTGGAGTCCCGGGACAGGGGACAATCAGCCCCAGCATTTT
>once|TRBV23-1|TRBD2|TRBJ2-1
CASSQSSRDYSYNEQFF
TGCGCCAGCAGTCAATCGAGTCGGGACTACTCCTACAATGAGCAGTTCTTC